The rows below give T cell receptor beta chains drawn from one sample of a study of blood T cell repertoires in COVID-19. Here immunoSEQ multiplex PCR was the method, and the copy in TCRdb shows in-frame clones only, minus some. This sample has 120,000 to 150,000 clones; approximately 80% occur once, and the top ten carry about 40%. The sequencing sample was made of peripheral blood. The receptors derive from a human donor in a cohort sampled during active COVID-19. Each CDR3 is given with its conserved first and last residue. D genes are given only for firm matches. Size is stated for part of the rows, as once, few or many counts, or as a class when the clone is expanded.

cdr3_aa	cdr3_nt	clone_size	v_call	d_call	j_call
CASSSSQGYGYTF	TGTGCCAGCAGCTCTTCACAGGGATACGGCTACACCTTC	NA	TRBV7-9	NA	TRBJ1-2
CASSFSDSYEQYF	TGTGCCAGCAGCTTTAGTGACTCCTACGAGCAGTACTTC	NA	TRBV7-6	NA	TRBJ2-7
CASSHVASGANVLTF	TGCGCCAGCAGCCATGTGGCCTCTGGGGCCAACGTCCTGACTTTC	NA	TRBV4-3	NA	TRBJ2-6
CASSIPGQHQPQHF	TGTGCCAGTAGTATCCCGGGACAGCATCAGCCCCAGCATTTT	few	TRBV19	TRBD1	TRBJ1-5
CASSQDARNRLNSPLHF	TGTGCCAGCAGCCAAGACGCTAGAAATAGACTAAATTCACCCCTCCACTTT	NA	TRBV4-2	NA	TRBJ1-6
CASKGTASGNTIYF	TGTGCCAGTAAAGGGACAGCCTCTGGAAACACCATATATTTT	NA	TRBV19	TRBD1	TRBJ1-3
CASSDLGGEQFF	TGTGCCAGCAGTGACCTTGGGGGGGAGCAGTTCTTC	NA	TRBV2	NA	TRBJ2-1
CASSLGQGLGKLFF	TGTGCCAGCAGCTTAGGACAGGGCTTGGGAAAACTGTTTTTT	NA	TRBV5-8	TRBD1	TRBJ1-4
CASRGQGPGANVLTF	TGTGCCTCCAGGGGGCAGGGGCCTGGGGCCAACGTCCTGACTTTC	NA	TRBV6-6	TRBD1	TRBJ2-6
CSARQDRNTEAFF	TGCAGCGCGCGCCAGGACAGGAACACTGAAGCTTTCTTT	NA	TRBV29-1	NA	TRBJ1-1
CASSINREGEQFF	TGTGCCAGTAGTATAAACAGGGAAGGGGAGCAGTTCTTC	NA	TRBV19	NA	TRBJ2-1
CASSWTGGGTEAFF	TGTGCCAGCAGCTGGACAGGGGGGGGGACTGAAGCTTTCTTT	NA	TRBV7-2	TRBD1	TRBJ1-1
CASSLVQGDEQYF	TGCGCCAGCAGCTTGGTACAGGGGGACGAGCAGTACTTC	few	TRBV5-1	TRBD1	TRBJ2-7
CASSVEVLGTDTQYF	TGTGCCAGCAGTGTTGAGGTTCTAGGCACAGATACGCAGTATTTT	NA	TRBV2	NA	TRBJ2-3
CASSGYTGIQETQYF	TGTGCCAGTAGTGGATACACAGGTATCCAAGAGACCCAGTACTTC	NA	TRBV19	NA	TRBJ2-5
CASSGLAGGGDTQYF	TGTGCCAGCAGCGGACTAGCGGGGGGCGGAGATACGCAGTATTTT	NA	TRBV7-3	TRBD2	TRBJ2-3
CASITPRQGYNSPLHF	TGTGCCAGCATCACTCCCCGACAGGGGTATAATTCACCCCTCCACTTT	NA	TRBV28	TRBD1	TRBJ1-6
CASSPNRSPGGTYEQYF	TGCGCCAGCAGCCCGAACCGCTCACCGGGAGGCACCTACGAGCAGTACTTC	NA	TRBV4-1	TRBD2	TRBJ2-7
CASSLTSTNEKLFF	TGTGCCAGCTCACTGACATCAACTAATGAAAAACTGTTTTTT	NA	TRBV18	NA	TRBJ1-4
CSAGGERLGATQYF	TGCAGTGCTGGTGGGGAGAGGCTGGGGGCGACCCAGTACTTC	NA	TRBV20-1	NA	TRBJ2-5
CASSLRDRVRSDTQYF	TGTGCCAGCAGCCTCCGGGACAGGGTAAGGTCAGATACGCAGTATTTT	NA	TRBV5-5	TRBD1	TRBJ2-3
CASSLRQGSNEKLFF	TGTGCCAGCAGCTTAAGACAGGGATCTAATGAAAAACTGTTTTTT	NA	TRBV7-9	TRBD1	TRBJ1-4
CATSDFGQGKDGELFF	TGTGCCACCAGTGATTTTGGGCAGGGGAAGGACGGGGAGCTGTTTTTT	NA	TRBV24-1	NA	TRBJ2-2
CASSPTVSDEQFF	TGTGCCAGCAGCCCGACAGTGAGCGATGAGCAGTTCTTC	NA	TRBV7-3	NA	TRBJ2-1
CASSIQGFTGELFF	TGTGCCAGTAGTATTCAGGGGTTCACCGGGGAGCTGTTTTTT	NA	TRBV19	NA	TRBJ2-2
CASSQLPGLSGPYNEQFF	TGCGCCAGCAGCCAACTCCCGGGACTCTCAGGCCCCTACAATGAGCAGTTCTTC	NA	TRBV4-3	NA	TRBJ2-1
CASSPTSQGNTEAFF	TGCGCCAGCAGCCCCACATCCCAGGGGAACACTGAAGCTTTCTTT	NA	TRBV5-1	NA	TRBJ1-1
CASGSPDTEAFF	TGTGCTAGTGGTTCTCCCGACACTGAAGCTTTCTTT	NA	TRBV12-5	NA	TRBJ1-1
CASSLVIRGATNEKLFF	TGTGCCAGCAGCTTAGTTATTCGGGGTGCAACTAATGAAAAACTGTTTTTT	NA	TRBV7-8	NA	TRBJ1-4
CASSPQGTRNTEAFF	TGTGCCAGCAGTCCGCAGGGGACACGGAACACTGAAGCTTTCTTT	NA	TRBV6-5	NA	TRBJ1-1
CASSQERGNVQETQYF	TGTGCCAGCAGCCAAGAGAGGGGGAACGTTCAAGAGACCCAGTACTTC	NA	TRBV14	NA	TRBJ2-5
CASRGTSPETQYF	TGTGCCAGCAGGGGGACTAGCCCAGAGACCCAGTACTTC	NA	TRBV3-1/TRBV3-2	TRBD2	TRBJ2-5
CASSPFLEVYSNQPQHF	TGTGCCAGCAGTCCCTTCCTCGAGGTTTATAGCAATCAGCCCCAGCATTTT	NA	TRBV27	NA	TRBJ1-5
CASSSGQTNYGYTF	TGTGCCAGCTCATCGGGACAAACGAACTATGGCTACACCTTC	NA	TRBV18	NA	TRBJ1-2
CASRDQGSLDEQYF	TGTGCCAGCAGGGATCAGGGGAGTTTAGACGAGCAGTACTTC	NA	TRBV5-4	NA	TRBJ2-7
CASSYPSGTNTDTQYF	TGTGCCAGCAGCTACCCTAGCGGGACAAACACAGATACGCAGTATTTT	few	TRBV3-1/TRBV3-2	TRBD2	TRBJ2-3
CASSLEVRSNQPQHF	TGTGCCAGCAGTTTGGAGGTTCGCAGCAATCAGCCCCAGCATTTT	NA	TRBV28	NA	TRBJ1-5
CASSLVISGGRNEQYF	TGTGCCAGCAGCTTAGTCATTAGCGGGGGCAGGAACGAGCAGTACTTC	NA	TRBV7-2	TRBD2	TRBJ2-7
CAISESTENGYTF	TGTGCCATCAGTGAGTCGACTGAGAATGGCTACACCTTC	NA	TRBV10-3	NA	TRBJ1-2
CATKSGANNEQFF	TGTGCCACCAAAAGCGGGGCGAACAATGAGCAGTTCTTC	NA	TRBV24-1	TRBD2	TRBJ2-1
CASSQDEGRPYEQYF	TGTGCCAGCAGCCAAGATGAGGGCAGACCCTACGAGCAGTACTTC	once	TRBV14	NA	TRBJ2-7
CASGLVLGQGAGEQYF	TGTGCTAGTGGTTTAGTGCTGGGGCAGGGGGCCGGGGAGCAGTACTTC	NA	TRBV12-5	TRBD1	TRBJ2-7
CASRGPQTQYF	TGTGCCAGCAGGGGCCCGCAGACCCAGTACTTC	once	TRBV2	NA	TRBJ2-5
CASSLDRAHEQYF	TGTGCCAGCAGCTTGGACAGGGCCCACGAGCAGTACTTC	NA	TRBV5-4	NA	TRBJ2-7
CASSSGLRTEAFF	TGTGCCAGCAGCTCAGGACTGAGGACTGAAGCTTTCTTT	NA	TRBV13	NA	TRBJ1-1
CASNGDILNSPLHF	TGCGCCAGCAACGGGGACATCCTAAATTCACCCCTCCACTTT	NA	TRBV5-1	NA	TRBJ1-6
CASSLPGFDTGELFF	TGTGCCAGCAGTTTACCGGGGTTTGACACCGGGGAGCTGTTTTTT	NA	TRBV28	NA	TRBJ2-2
CASSSRQGPDTQYF	TGTGCCAGCAGTTCCCGACAGGGCCCAGATACGCAGTATTTT	NA	TRBV6-5	TRBD1	TRBJ2-3
CASSLVGQNGYTF	TGTGCCAGCAGCTTAGTGGGACAGAATGGCTACACCTTC	NA	TRBV7-2	TRBD1	TRBJ1-2
CASSLVGPGEGYTF	TGTGCCAGCAGCTTAGTGGGGCCGGGGGAAGGCTACACCTTC	NA	TRBV11-3	NA	TRBJ1-2
CASSLSVGFGGTDTQYF	TGCGCCAGCAGCCTGTCAGTCGGTTTTGGAGGGACAGATACGCAGTATTTT	NA	TRBV5-1	NA	TRBJ2-3
CASRTSGAHNEQFF	TGTGCCAGCAGGACTAGCGGGGCCCACAATGAGCAGTTCTTC	NA	TRBV2	TRBD2	TRBJ2-1
CSVEGGDSGWDTQYF	TGCAGCGTTGAGGGCGGAGATAGCGGGTGGGATACGCAGTATTTT	once	TRBV29-1	TRBD2	TRBJ2-3